A single sample gave rise to the 5 T cell receptor beta chains below, sequenced in a study of PD-L1 blockade in urothelial cancer (dated 2017 in TCRdb). Library creation used the immunoSEQ multiplex PCR assay. TCRdb's version of the immuneACCESS table is confined to in-frame rearrangements and falls short of the full clone set. An unresolved V gene accounts for under half of the shortfall where checked; the remainder is of unknown origin. This sample lists 55,000 to 75,000 clones; about 81% were detected once. Over 1.5% of the sample is in the top ten clones. The sample's time point label is to be understood as: pretreatment peripheral blood. Sequencing was performed on PBMCs, taken around atezolizumab (anti-PD-L1) treatment. These receptors all stem from a man in his sixties or seventies with urothelial cancer.

This sequence joins TRBV5-1 and TRBJ1-3; D unresolved. The CDR3 covers 15 residues. Trimming removed 5 bases from V and 0 bases from J, with 12 bases in between. Germline assignment: CDR1 SGHRS and CDR2 YFSETQ. As DNA, the CDR3 is TGCGCCAGCAGGGCTGCCGGAGGCTCTGGAAACACCATATATTTT. It codes for CASRAAGGSGNTIYF. Drawing the rest from reference TRBV5-1 and TRBJ1-3, the complete variable domain is KAGVTQTPRYLIKTRGQQVTLSCSPISGHRSVSWYQQTPGQGLQFLFEYFSETQRNKGNFPGRFSGRQFSNSRSEMNVSTLELGDSALYLCASRAAGGSGNTIYFGEGSWLTVV.

This clone was recorded a few times. V is TRBV7-3 and J is TRBJ2-2, with D unresolved. Trimming removed 1 base at V and 6 bases at J, with 6 bases between. CDR3 length: 13 residues. CDR1 SGHTA and CDR2 FQGTGA come from the germline V gene. This CDR3 is CASSLMGSGELFF. The CDR3 bases are TGTGCCAGCAGCTTAATGGGCTCCGGGGAGCTGTTTTTT.

This clone was found a few times. The rearrangement uses TRBV5-1 and TRBJ2-6; weak D call: TRBD1 (6 bases). The CDR3 consists of 17 residues. The ends were cut back, 4 bases at V and 0 bases at J, with 14 bases in the middle. From germline, CDR1 is SGHRS and CDR2 YFSETQ. CDR3 sequence (DNA): TGCGCCAGCAGCATATTACAGGGAAACTCTGGGGCCAACGTCCTGACTTTC. This codes for CASSILQGNSGANVLTF.

This sequence joins TRBV6-5 and TRBJ1-2; D might be TRBD1 (6 bases). Trimming took 4 bases from V and 7 from J, leaving 13 bases between them. The germline gives CDR1 MNHEY, CDR2 SVGAGI. CDR3 length: 13 residues. As DNA, the CDR3 is TGTGCCAGCAGTTTTGGGACAAAACGTGGCTACACCTTC. Amino acids: CASSFGTKRGYTF.

The chain joins TRBV5-1 to TRBJ2-5; 7 nucleotides line up with TRBD2. V dropped 4 bases and J dropped 5; count of bases not matched to a gene: 8. The CDR3 sequence is 14 residues long. Germline V gene lookup returns CDR1 SGHRS and CDR2 YFSETQ. The chain's CDR3 is CASSVGPAGETQYF. DNA for the CDR3: TGCGCCAGCAGCGTTGGACCAGCGGGGGAGACCCAGTACTTC.